Below, 21 T cell receptor beta chains from the same sample are listed, as sequenced in a study of T cells after yellow fever vaccination. Each CDR3 protein is one row after TCRdb ran MiXCR on the 5' RACE reads. The sample lists some 560,000 distinct CDR3 sequences, 15% to 20% occurring once. The starting material was PBMCs, obtained 15 days after the yellow fever booster vaccination. These receptors were obtained from a man aged 25 to 40 who received the YFV17D yellow fever vaccine.

DNA for the CDR3: TGCAGTGTCATAAGCGGGCAGGCCTACGAGCAGTACTTC. Protein: CSVISGQAYEQYF. The chain links TRBV20-1 to TRBJ2-7; a possible D gene is TRBD2 (6 bases). The CDR3 extends over 13 amino acids. The V end was cut by 7 bases, the J end by 2 bases, with 15 bases between. CDR1 is DFQATT, CDR2 SNEGSKA, per germline (reference sequence).

This clonotype was counted a few times. V gene TRBV5-6 combines with J gene TRBJ1-2, with 7 bases that match TRBD1. V dropped 4 bases and J dropped 5; count of bases not matched to a gene: 20. Germline V gives CDR1 SGHDT, CDR2 YYEEEE. CDR3 length: 18 amino acids. CDR3 bases: TGTGCCAGCAGCACAGGGGACACCCAAACCGGGCGGATATATGGCTACACCTTC. Its protein product is CASSTGDTQTGRIYGYTF.

This clonotype has more than one count but fewer than ten. The chain couples TRBV7-8 to TRBJ2-3; possibly TRBD2 for D (5 bases). Germline V CDR1 and CDR2: SGHVS, FQNEAQ. Trimming removed 1 base at V and 4 bases at J, with 9 bases between. This CDR3 contains 14 residues. DNA for the CDR3: TGTGCCAGCAGCTTAGGTATCGGGGCAGATACGCAGTATTTT. Protein sequence: CASSLGIGADTQYF.

The chain is built from TRBV6-2 or TRBV6-3 and TRBJ2-3; D perhaps matches TRBD1 (6 bases). CDR1 MNHEY and CDR2 SVGEGT come from the germline V gene. This CDR3 is built from 15 residues. V lost 2 bases, J lost 3 bases, and 12 bases lay in between. The CDR3 reads CASSYSRGETDTQYF. CDR3 coding DNA: TGTGCCAGCAGTTACAGCAGGGGAGAAACAGATACGCAGTATTTT.

This clonotype was counted many times. This rearrangement joins TRBV29-1 to TRBJ2-5; the D is unclear. Per germline, CDR1 SQVTM and CDR2 ANQGSEA. V lost 4 bases, J lost 4 bases, and 10 bases lay in between. The CDR3 sequence is 12 residues long. CDR3 DNA sequence: TGCAGCGTTGGGGCGCCCCGAGAGACCCAGTACTTC. This codes for CSVGAPRETQYF.

The rearrangement joins TRBV5-6 to TRBJ2-7; D perhaps matches TRBD1 (5 bases). The CDR3 consists of 16 residues. V dropped 1 base and J dropped 6 bases, with 20 bases sitting between them. Germline CDR1 is SGHDT and CDR2 is YYEEEE. The CDR3 region has the DNA TGTGCCAGCAGCTTGATTCCAGGGTTCGTGGGCAGCGAGCAGTACTTC. Translating it yields CASSLIPGFVGSEQYF. Filled out from reference TRBV5-6 and TRBJ2-7, the complete variable domain reads DAGVTQSPTHLIKTRGQQVTLRCSPKSGHDTVSWYQQALGQGPQFIFQYYEEEERQRGNFPDRFSGHQFPNYSSELNVNALLLGDSALYLCASSLIPGFVGSEQYFGPGTRLTVT.

In its sample, this clonotype was seen a few times. V usage is TRBV6-2 or TRBV6-3 and J usage is TRBJ2-2; D ambiguous. The CDR3 has 13 residues. The V gene lost 0 bases and the J gene lost 5 bases, with 4 bases spanning the gap. CDR1 and CDR2 (germline): MNHEY, SVGEGT. CDR3 nucleotides: TGTGCCAGCAGTTACTCTACGACCGGGGAGCTGTTTTTT. It encodes CASSYSTTGELFF.

This clonotype has more than one count but fewer than ten. This chain uses TRBV12-3 or TRBV12-4 with TRBJ2-1; the D is unclear. The CDR3 is 11 amino acids. V was cut by 8 bases and J by 10 bases, with 12 bases left in between. CDR3 loop: CASFLYREQFF. The CDR3 DNA reads as TGTGCCAGCTTCCTGTACCGGGAGCAGTTCTTC.

J is TRBJ1-5 and V is TRBV29-1, with 8 bases lining up with TRBD1. CDR1 is SQVTM and CDR2 is ANQGSEA in the germline V gene. V shed 6 bases and J 4 bases; nucleotides not matched to a gene: 5. The CDR3 is 13 amino acids. The CDR3 here is CSVKDRENQPQHF. CDR3 DNA: TGCAGCGTCAAGGACAGGGAGAATCAGCCCCAGCATTTT.

The rearrangement uses TRBV7-3 and TRBJ2-2; possible D gene TRBD1, 5 bases. This CDR3 has 16 residues. The germline V gene encodes CDR1 SGHTA and CDR2 FQGTGA. Trimming left V 2 bases short and J 1 base short, with 11 bases between. The CDR3: CASSLVAGKNTGELFF. CDR3 DNA: TGTGCCAGCAGCTTAGTGGCAGGGAAGAACACCGGGGAGCTGTTTTTT. Filled out from reference TRBV7-3 and TRBJ2-2, the complete variable domain reads GAGVSQTPSNKVTEKGKYVELRCDPISGHTALYWYRQSLGQGPEFLIYFQGTGAADDSGLPNDRFFAVRPEGSVSTLKIQRTERGDSAVYLCASSLVAGKNTGELFFGEGSRLTVL.

This clonotype was detected ten times or more. The rearrangement joins TRBV5-4 to TRBJ2-1; D gene ambiguous. CDR3 length equals 12 residues. Germline-derived CDR1 and CDR2 are SGHNT and YYREEE (reference sequence). V lost 4 bases and J lost 5, with 7 bases in between. CDR3 sequence: CASSPRNNEQFF. The CDR3 bases are TGTGCCAGCAGCCCCCGGAACAATGAGCAGTTCTTC.

The genes are TRBV7-2 and TRBJ2-3; a weak D match, TRBD2 (6 bases). CDR1 SGHTA and CDR2 FQGNSA come from the germline V gene. Trimming removed 6 bases from V and 2 bases from J, with 15 bases in between. The CDR3 runs to 15 residues. The CDR3 nucleotides read TGTGCCAGCAGTCCGGGGGTGGGGGACACAGATACGCAGTATTTT. It codes for CASSPGVGDTDTQYF.

This clonotype was picked up a small number of times. The J gene is TRBJ1-2, the V gene TRBV29-1; possible D gene TRBD1, 6 bases. The germline V and J ends were trimmed by 8 bases and 8 bases, with 21 bases remaining between them. The CDR3 spans 13 residues. Germline V gene sequence: CDR1 SQVTM, CDR2 ANQGSEA. CDR3 sequence reads: CSIGLGGLGGYTF. The CDR3 DNA sequence: TGCAGCATTGGACTGGGGGGCCTGGGGGGCTACACCTTC.

The J gene is TRBJ2-7, the V gene TRBV7-2; 9 bases are shared with TRBD1. Germline V CDR1 and CDR2: SGHTA, FQGNSA. There are 15 residues in the CDR3. Trimming took 3 bases from V and 5 from J; bases not matched to a gene: 8. The chain's CDR3 is CASSFPGQGTHEQYF. The CDR3 DNA sequence: TGTGCCAGCAGCTTCCCGGGACAGGGTACCCACGAGCAGTACTTC.

The chain has TRBV12-3 or TRBV12-4 and TRBJ2-3; 11 bases align to TRBD2. V trimming: 3 bases; J trimming: 3 bases; junction bases outside the gene matches: 14. The CDR3 runs to 19 residues. The CDR3 loop is CASSFLSMVTSGSTDTQYF. CDR3 in DNA: TGTGCCAGCAGTTTTTTATCCATGGTTACTAGCGGGAGTACAGATACGCAGTATTTT.

V is TRBV5-1 and J is TRBJ2-7, with 7 nucleotides matching TRBD2. Germline V CDR1 and CDR2: SGHRS, YFSETQ. J lost 4 bases, V lost 5 bases, and 6 bases had no gene match. CDR3 length: 13 residues. CDR3 nucleotide sequence: TGCGCCAGCAGGGCGGGACTACGGTACGAGCAGTACTTC. Translated: CASRAGLRYEQYF.

The genes are TRBV9 and TRBJ2-7; 9 bases agree with TRBD2. From germline, CDR1 is SGDLS and CDR2 YYNGEE. The CDR3 length is 15 residues. Trimming took 3 bases from V and 3 from J; bases not matched to a gene: 7. The CDR3 DNA is TGTGCCAGCAGCGAAAGCGGGGGGCCGCGCTACGAGCAGTACTTC. Protein sequence: CASSESGGPRYEQYF.

J is TRBJ2-2 and V is TRBV29-1, with 8 bases fitting TRBD1. With V trimmed by 7 bases and J by 7 bases, 8 bases remained unmatched. This CDR3 is built from 13 residues. The germline V gene encodes CDR1 SQVTM and CDR2 ANQGSEA. The CDR3 loop is CSGGQGPGGELFF. The CDR3 DNA follows: TGCAGCGGTGGACAGGGTCCCGGCGGGGAGCTGTTTTTT.

The chain uses TRBV7-3 and TRBJ2-2; 7 nucleotides align to TRBD2. Germline CDR1 and CDR2: SGHTA and FQGTGA. The junction had 8 bases not matched to a gene; V was cut back by 0 bases and J by 4 bases. This CDR3 spans 17 amino acids. CDR3 sequence: CASSLTEAGELTGELFF. Here the CDR3 DNA reads TGTGCCAGCAGCTTAACCGAGGCGGGGGAGCTCACCGGGGAGCTGTTTTTT.

This clonotype was observed a few times. The DNA for the CDR3 is TGCGCCAGCAGAGGGGTTAACTCTGGGGCCAACGTCCTGACTTTC. Translation: CASRGVNSGANVLTF. The chain employs TRBV23-1 and TRBJ2-6, with D possibly matching TRBD1 (5 bases). TRBV23-1 is marked as an open reading frame, function uncertain. Trimming stripped 6 bases from V and 0 bases from J, with 9 bases between. The CDR3 covers 15 residues.

This clonotype came up a few times. The chain is built from TRBV6-1 and TRBJ2-1; D not resolved. V lost 8 bases and J lost 3, with 20 bases in between. This CDR3 is built from 16 residues. CDR1 is MNHNS and CDR2 is SASEGT in the germline V gene. CDR3 DNA: TGTGCCAGCTCCCCTGAGGTTCCGCCCTACTACAATGAGCAGTTCTTC. Its protein product is CASSPEVPPYYNEQFF.